The sequence of this T cell receptor beta chain was determined in a study of blood T cells in healthy people across ages. The use of a sample-barcoded 5' primer and a J-beta primer mix characterized a second PCR of roughly 7 to 11 cycles. From the 5' RACE reads, TCRdb called clonotypes with MiXCR, one entry per CDR3 protein. The sample has about 930,000 distinct CDR3 sequences; 25% to 30% are singletons. In its sample, this clonotype was seen once. What it binds is unknown. Study-level results: The recorded TCR beta diversity per million T cells decreased in a roughly linear manner with age.

From germline, CDR1 is SQVTM and CDR2 ANQGSEA. The CDR3 is 14 residues long. The V and J ends lost 6 bases and 8 bases, in that order; junction bases with no gene match: 11. This same sample was also part of a study on T cells of mothers and their children. That paper adds: Detection of persistent microchimeric T cell clones did not occur.

The sample comprised blood. The clonotype originates from a woman aged 35 to 49 in good health. V usage is TRBV29-1 and J usage is TRBJ2-1, with 9 bases that match TRBD1. CDR3: CSVGTGSPFYEQFF. CDR3 in DNA: TGCAGCGTAGGGACAGGGAGCCCTTTTTATGAGCAGTTCTTC.